The clone carrying this T cell receptor (beta chain) was detected ten times or more. As yet, its antigen is unknown. This record belongs to a study of early T cells in non-severe SARS-CoV-2 infection. Study findings and constraints: In VDJdb matching, anti-spike CD8 responses were favored while private and CD4 specificities went missing.

This CDR3 comprises 17 residues. The germline V gene has CDR1 SGHRS and CDR2 YFSETQ. Germline trimming cut 1 base from V and 6 bases from J; bases unmatched to any gene: 13. The library protocol tagged individual cDNA molecules with unique molecular identifiers. TCRdb reanalysed the 5' RACE reads using MiXCR and keeps one entry per CDR3 protein. The repertoire includes over 20,000 distinct CDR3 sequences, around 4.8% of them detected once, and around 5.2% sits in the top ten. Sequenced input: whole blood. The sequence was collected from an adult who was a healthcare worker with PCR-confirmed SARS-CoV-2 infection or an uninfected control (not recorded which). The chain employs TRBV5-1 and TRBJ2-1; 7 bases line up with TRBD1. The CDR3 DNA reads as TGCGCCAGCAGCTTGCCAACAGGGGTAGGCCTAGGCAATGAGCAGTTCTTC. Translation gives CASSLPTGVGLGNEQFF.